This T cell receptor beta chain stems from a study of blood T cells in healthy people across ages (dated by TCRdb to the mid-2010s). Study-wide context: In model experiments, roughly one uniquely barcoded TCR beta cDNA molecule per two T cells was captured by template switching. Using deep sequencing normalized with unique cDNA molecular identifiers, the study measured how TCR beta repertoire diversity changes with age. The donors were divided into four age groups: young (average approximately 15 years), middle-aged (roughly 42), aged (about 61) and long-lived (roughly 82). Two additional independent replicas of 1 million unique cDNA reads from the same blood draw were analyzed for two donors (one aged 18 to 30 and one aged 80 or older). Findings and caveats that apply to the study as a whole: A strong correlation was found between observed TCR beta diversity and the percentage of naive T cells measured by flow cytometry. Bulk unsorted PBMC profiling prevented conclusive comparison of naive and antigen-experienced compartments. As age increased, observed TCR beta diversity per million T cells dropped in a roughly linear way, and a significant reduction was already evident by age around 41. Estimates of total diversity based on one million sequenced T cells were considered lower bounds and underestimates. Compared with the aged group, the long-lived group had more naive CD4+ T cells, fewer expanded clones and increased TCR diversity, a pattern suggesting age selection. Because the CMV infection status of the donors was unknown, age-related changes in expanded clonotypes may potentially have been confounded.

Based on the germline V gene (reference sequence), the CDR1 and CDR2 sequences are LGHDT and YNNKEL. The CDR3 starts with the cysteine, ends with the phenylalanine, and has 15 residues. Left in the record is the CDR3 DNA by itself, 45 bases read in frame from the first base. A distance of 9 bases separates the germline ends of V and J, which lose 1 base and 0 bases respectively. Systemically healthy Caucasian individuals from Russia, 39 in total and aged roughly 6 to 95 years, were included as donors. Roughly 10 milliliters of peripheral blood were drawn from each donor into EDTA-treated Vacutainer tubes. Ficoll-Paque density-gradient centrifugation was used to isolate PBMCs, with at least 6.5 million obtained per sample. Total RNA was extracted from PBMCs with Trizol reagent, with at least 5 micrograms obtained per sample. For every donor, flow cytometry on a PBMC aliquot measured the percentage of naive CD45RAhigh/CD27high T cells.

Turning to this clonotype: What antigen it recognizes has not been identified. Base quality data are lacking; no much larger clone is found one base away.

Libraries were prepared through 5' RACE. The data were produced on an Illumina HiSeq 2500. A second PCR of roughly 7 to 11 cycles was performed with a sample-barcoded 5' primer and a J-beta primer mix. Each TCR beta cDNA molecule received a unique molecular identifier from a template-switch 5' adaptor carrying 12 random nucleotides. Each sample yielded at least 2.5 million CDR3-containing paired-end reads. The Mint cDNA synthesis kit, primed by a TRBC-specific oligonucleotide, was used to synthesize first-strand cDNA from all RNA. Following uracil-DNA glycosylase treatment, all cDNA underwent a first 18-cycle PCR with the universal primers M1SS and BC2_uni_R. The source study handled its data this way. Normalization of each sample was performed by random selection of 1 million high-quality reads, each carrying a distinct molecular identifier. Reads sharing molecular identifiers were discarded rather than binned into consensus sequences. MiTCR, set to a Q25 quality threshold and the strictest error-elimination algorithm, was used for CDR3 identification, clonotype clustering and error correction. A nonparametric unseen species model using Euler transformation provided a lower-bound estimate of total TCR beta diversity. TCRdb trimmed public reads at Q25 via fastp, called clones via MiXCR and kept in-frame beta chains. Here each entry gathers all rows of one CDR3 protein and keeps the most common genes and DNA. The V and J calls and clone size are TCRdb's, not the authors'. This sample holds over 700,000 distinct CDR3 sequences; approximately 25% were observed only once. More than 8.5% of the sample is held by the ten biggest clonotypes.

These same data were also listed under a study on T cells of mothers and their children. The other study reports the following: Nine systemically healthy Caucasian individuals served as donors, namely three mothers together with their six children. cDNA synthesis consumed the entire amount of extracted RNA, loaded at around 1.5 ug RNA in each 15 ul reaction. In the second PCR, the M1S primer added sample barcodes and 2-4 random nucleotides. Over 8 million TCR beta CDR3 reads came from each mother, compared with approximately 2.8 million reads from each child. Thymic selection similarly shapes TCR recombination output in related and unrelated pairs, with minor effect from inherited differences. Related mother-child pairs always showed normalized repertoire overlap that was slightly higher than in unrelated mother-child pairs, though the difference was never significant. No persistent microchimeric T cell clones were detected, at a sensitivity of around 100 clones per million clonotypes. Deep NGS was used in the study to compare the TCR beta repertoires of mothers and children and to look for features that separate related mother-child pairs from unrelated individuals. On average, the children were 11 +/- 4 years old, while the mothers were approximately 41 +/- 4 years old. After adapter ligation with NEBNext reagents, the libraries were sequenced on Illumina HiSeq 2000 with 100+100 nt paired-end reads. To prevent cross-contamination, the mother and child libraries were prepared a month apart and were sequenced in separate runs. Each donor had between roughly 450,000 and 2,100,000 distinct TCR beta clonotypes identified. Naive TCR beta clonotypes were estimated from low-frequency clonotypes matched to each donor's FACS-determined naive share, without sorting.

The TCR was taken from a boy between 5 and 17 years old in good health. Sequenced material: blood. The rearrangement combines TRBV3-1 with TRBJ1-1, with the D gene not confidently named. The sequenced DNA: TGTGCCAGCAGCCAAGTTCTACGGATGAACACTGAAGCTTTCTTT. Its translation is CASSQVLRMNTEAFF.